This is a list of T cell receptor beta chains from one sample in a study of T-cell memory formation after mild COVID-19. TCRdb re-called the 5' RACE reads with MiXCR, one entry per CDR3 protein. Altogether 150,000 to 200,000 distinct CDR3 sequences are present, around 10% being singletons, with the ten largest covering roughly 3.8%. The sample was PBMCs or a T cell subset sorted from them (not recorded which). The receptor set was obtained from a man younger than 35 who had mild COVID-19 (a few samples of this study predate the infection). Cell type and time point are not known. The CDR3 runs from the conserved cysteine through the conserved F or W. D genes are given only for firm matches. Clone size is given for some rows only: seen once, a few or many times, or a class if the clone is expanded.

.,.,TRBJ1-2,TRBV7-9,CASSLEGMRNTF,TGTGCCAGCAGCTTAGAGGGTATGCGTAACACCTTC
.,.,TRBJ2-7,TRBV27,CASSLRRLNEQYF,TGTGCCAGCAGTTTACGACGGTTAAACGAGCAGTACTTC
.,few,TRBJ2-5,TRBV5-1,CASGASAWGETQYF,TGCGCCAGCGGGGCTAGCGCCTGGGGGGAGACCCAGTACTTC
TRBD1,.,TRBJ2-1,TRBV5-1,CASSLGTGGGDEQFF,TGCGCCAGCAGCTTGGGGACAGGGGGTGGTGATGAGCAGTTCTTC
.,few,TRBJ1-1,TRBV29-1,CSARGPVMNTEAFF,TGCAGCGCTAGAGGGCCAGTAATGAACACTGAAGCTTTCTTT
TRBD1,.,TRBJ2-3,TRBV10-3,CAISDDRGTDTQYF,TGTGCCATCAGTGATGACAGGGGCACAGATACGCAGTATTTT
.,.,TRBJ2-3,TRBV29-1,CSVERVPSTDTQYF,TGCAGCGTTGAGAGGGTGCCGAGCACAGATACGCAGTATTTT
TRBD1,few,TRBJ1-5,TRBV7-2,CASSLDRAPHQPQHF,TGTGCCAGCAGCCTTGACAGGGCGCCCCATCAGCCCCAGCATTTT
.,many,TRBJ2-1,TRBV7-2,CASSLEVSYNEQFF,TGTGCCAGCAGCTTAGAGGTCTCCTACAATGAGCAGTTCTTC
.,many,TRBJ2-3,TRBV5-1,CASSPRAEGTQYF,TGCGCCAGCAGCCCTCGAGCCGAGGGGACGCAGTATTTT
.,few,TRBJ1-4,TRBV5-1,CASSLRGNHEKLFF,TGCGCCAGCAGCTTGAGAGGGAACCATGAAAAACTGTTTTTT
.,.,TRBJ2-2,TRBV5-5,CASSLVQKNTGELFF,TGTGCCAGCAGCTTGGTACAAAAGAACACCGGGGAGCTGTTTTTT
TRBD1,.,TRBJ2-7,TRBV20-1,CSARSPGQGHEQYF,TGCAGTGCTAGATCCCCGGGACAGGGTCACGAGCAGTACTTC
.,.,TRBJ2-1,TRBV2,CASSELLRLAEQFF,TGTGCCAGCAGTGAACTTTTGCGGCTAGCCGAGCAGTTCTTC
.,few,TRBJ1-5,TRBV19,CASSSVTGTNNQPQHF,TGTGCCAGTAGTTCCGTGACAGGCACCAACAATCAGCCCCAGCATTTT
.,few,TRBJ1-6,TRBV12-3/TRBV12-4,CASSFGRLGNSPLHF,TGTGCCAGCAGTTTTGGACGGCTCGGTAATTCACCCCTCCACTTT
.,few,TRBJ1-1,TRBV27,CASSLLSPMNTEAFF,TGTGCCAGCAGTTTATTGTCTCCCATGAACACTGAAGCTTTCTTT
.,.,TRBJ1-2,TRBV5-1,CASSLGPDNYGYTF,TGCGCCAGCAGCTTGGGCCCGGATAACTATGGCTACACCTTC
.,few,TRBJ1-2,TRBV5-5,CASSLDYPTHYGYTF,TGTGCCAGCAGCTTAGATTACCCAACCCACTATGGCTACACCTTC
.,.,TRBJ2-3,TRBV7-2,CASSSKPGQGGGTQYF,TGTGCCAGCAGCTCCAAACCTGGGCAGGGGGGAGGTACGCAGTATTTT
.,few,TRBJ1-2,TRBV6-5,CASSYQGRGEGYTF,TGTGCCAGCAGTTACCAGGGCCGCGGGGAGGGCTACACCTTC
TRBD1,few,TRBJ2-3,TRBV5-1,CASSVGQGISTDTQYF,TGCGCCAGCAGCGTGGGACAGGGGATTTCCACAGATACGCAGTATTTT
TRBD1,.,TRBJ1-6,TRBV10-3,CAISQGTGTAPSPLHF,TGTGCCATCAGCCAAGGGACCGGGACAGCACCTTCACCCCTCCACTTT
TRBD1,few,TRBJ2-7,TRBV4-2,CASSQMGQGETEQYF,TGTGCCAGCAGCCAAATGGGACAGGGGGAAACTGAGCAGTACTTC
.,few,TRBJ2-5,TRBV20-1,CSARGGYQETQYF,TGCAGTGCTAGAGGCGGCTACCAAGAGACCCAGTACTTC
.,.,TRBJ2-3,TRBV4-3,CASSQDRQWVDTQYF,TGCGCCAGCAGCCAAGATAGACAGTGGGTAGATACGCAGTATTTT
TRBD2,.,TRBJ2-5,TRBV7-6,CASSLAGGDGRTQYF,TGTGCCAGCAGCTTAGCGGGGGGGGATGGACGGACCCAGTACTTC
.,few,TRBJ2-7,TRBV27,CASSIIPGLRYKQYF,TGTGCCAGCAGTATCATACCCGGACTGAGGTATAAGCAGTACTTC
.,.,TRBJ1-2,TRBV6-1,CATRVGTLGYTF,TGTGCCACCCGTGTGGGGACTTTAGGCTACACCTTC
TRBD1,.,TRBJ1-1,TRBV18,CASSPQGAPNTEAFF,TGTGCCAGCTCACCACAGGGGGCACCGAACACTGAAGCTTTCTTT
TRBD1,.,TRBJ1-1,TRBV7-6,CASSSTGPSTEAFF,TGTGCCAGCAGCTCGACAGGGCCTTCCACTGAAGCTTTCTTT
TRBD2,few,TRBJ2-3,TRBV20-1,CSAAAAGGQGDTQYF,TGCAGTGCTGCTGCCGCGGGGGGCCAGGGAGATACGCAGTATTTT
TRBD2,.,TRBJ2-3,TRBV11-2,CASSLDRRGGLNTQYF,TGTGCCAGCAGCTTAGATCGGCGGGGGGGCTTAAATACGCAGTATTTT
TRBD1,.,TRBJ1-1,TRBV18,CASSPRSTGRDMNTEAFF,TGTGCCAGCTCACCACGGTCGACAGGGCGCGACATGAACACTGAAGCTTTCTTT
.,few,TRBJ2-2,TRBV5-1,CASSLAGGFSNTGELFF,TGCGCCAGCAGCTTGGCCGGAGGGTTCTCGAACACCGGGGAGCTGTTTTTT
.,.,TRBJ1-1,TRBV20-1,CSARPFWAEAFF,TGCAGTGCTAGACCTTTTTGGGCTGAAGCTTTCTTT
.,.,TRBJ1-6,TRBV6-1,CASSGLGSPLHF,TGTGCCAGCAGTGGTCTGGGATCACCCCTCCACTTT
.,many,TRBJ1-2,TRBV9,CASSPTDLGGYTF,TGTGCCAGCAGCCCAACTGACTTAGGGGGCTACACCTTC
.,few,TRBJ2-7,TRBV10-3,CAIRQGGDEQYF,TGTGCCATCCGCCAGGGGGGCGACGAGCAGTACTTC
.,many,TRBJ1-3,TRBV5-1,CASSWGGRPDSGNTIYF,TGCGCCAGCAGCTGGGGGGGTAGACCTGACTCTGGAAACACCATATATTTT
.,.,TRBJ2-3,TRBV7-2,CASKLARGPDTQYF,TGTGCCAGCAAACTAGCGAGGGGGCCAGATACGCAGTATTTT
.,.,TRBJ2-1,TRBV5-1,CAGGRGGPRDEQFF,TGCGCCGGGGGGCGAGGCGGCCCCAGGGATGAGCAGTTCTTC
.,.,TRBJ2-2,TRBV11-2,CASSVDRELFF,TGTGCCAGCAGCGTCGATAGGGAGCTGTTTTTT
TRBD2,few,TRBJ2-5,TRBV11-2,CASSFWIGAGGRETQYF,TGTGCCAGCAGCTTTTGGATCGGAGCGGGGGGGCGGGAGACCCAGTACTTC
TRBD1,.,TRBJ1-5,TRBV5-1,CASSLGDSSNQPQHF,TGCGCCAGCAGCTTGGGGGACAGTTCCAATCAGCCCCAGCATTTT
.,few,TRBJ1-4,TRBV6-5,CASSPRGYNEKLFF,TGTGCCAGCAGCCCCAGGGGCTATAATGAAAAACTGTTTTTT
.,.,TRBJ1-6,TRBV21-1,CASSKVATALREGCHLVSLHF,TGTGCCAGCAGCAAAGTAGCAACGGCGCTTAGAGAAGGGTGCCATTTGGTATCCCTCCACTTT
.,few,TRBJ2-3,TRBV7-2,CASSLVPPYYGGTDTQYF,TGTGCCAGCAGCTTAGTCCCGCCTTATTATGGGGGGACAGATACGCAGTATTTT
.,many,TRBJ2-4,TRBV6-6,CASRGLDMVAKNIQYF,TGTGCCAGCAGGGGCCTCGACATGGTAGCCAAAAACATTCAGTACTTC
.,few,TRBJ2-3,TRBV7-2,CASSTGGGRTDTQYF,TGTGCCAGCAGCACCGGTGGGGGTCGGACAGATACGCAGTATTTT
.,many,TRBJ2-5,TRBV2,CASSDVLPAQYF,TGTGCCAGCAGTGATGTACTGCCGGCCCAGTACTTC
.,many,TRBJ1-3,TRBV3-1,CASSQETIGNTIYF,TGTGCCAGCAGCCAAGAAACGATTGGAAACACCATATATTTT
.,many,TRBJ2-3,TRBV9,CASSVATGEADTQYF,TGTGCCAGCAGCGTAGCAACAGGGGAGGCAGATACGCAGTATTTT
TRBD1,once,TRBJ1-1,TRBV6-2/TRBV6-3,CASSSPGQGNRLAFF,TGTGCCAGCAGTTCCCCCGGACAGGGGAATCGGTTGGCTTTCTTT
.,few,TRBJ1-4,TRBV6-5,CASSSRDPSTNEKLFF,TGTGCCAGCAGTTCGCGGGACCCCTCAACTAATGAAAAACTGTTTTTT
.,few,TRBJ1-5,TRBV6-5,CASSVWQHSNQPQHF,TGTGCCAGCAGCGTTTGGCAGCATAGCAATCAGCCCCAGCATTTT
.,once,TRBJ1-2,TRBV18,CASSPTASNYGYTF,TGTGCCAGCTCACCTACAGCGAGTAACTATGGCTACACCTTC
.,few,TRBJ1-1,TRBV18,CASSPWISGTEAFF,TGTGCCAGCTCACCATGGATCTCAGGCACTGAAGCTTTCTTT
.,few,TRBJ2-5,TRBV7-2,CASSPSGVQETQYF,TGTGCCAGCAGCCCCTCAGGAGTCCAAGAGACCCAGTACTTC